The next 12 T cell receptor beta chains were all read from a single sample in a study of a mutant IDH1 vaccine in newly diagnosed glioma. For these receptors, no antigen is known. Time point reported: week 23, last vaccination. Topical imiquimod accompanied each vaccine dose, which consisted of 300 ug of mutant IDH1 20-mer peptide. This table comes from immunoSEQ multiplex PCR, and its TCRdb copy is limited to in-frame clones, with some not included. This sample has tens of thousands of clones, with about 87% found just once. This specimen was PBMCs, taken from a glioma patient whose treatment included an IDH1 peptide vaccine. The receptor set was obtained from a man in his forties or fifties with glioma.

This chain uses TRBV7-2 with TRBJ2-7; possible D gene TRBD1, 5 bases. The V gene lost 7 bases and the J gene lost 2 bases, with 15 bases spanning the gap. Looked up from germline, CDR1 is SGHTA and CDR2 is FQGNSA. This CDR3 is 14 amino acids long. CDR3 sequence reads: CASTRGFAAYEQYF. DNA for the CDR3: TGTGCCAGCACTAGGGGATTCGCCGCCTACGAGCAGTACTTC.

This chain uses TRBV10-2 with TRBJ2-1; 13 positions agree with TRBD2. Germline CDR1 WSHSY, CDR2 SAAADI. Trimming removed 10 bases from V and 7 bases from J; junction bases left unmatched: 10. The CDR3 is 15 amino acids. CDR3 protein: CAITGTSGIVNEQFF. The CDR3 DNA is TGCGCCATTACCGGGACTAGCGGGATTGTTAATGAGCAGTTCTTC.

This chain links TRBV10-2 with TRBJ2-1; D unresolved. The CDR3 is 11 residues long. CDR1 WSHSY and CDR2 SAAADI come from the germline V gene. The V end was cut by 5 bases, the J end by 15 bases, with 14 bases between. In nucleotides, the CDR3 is TGCGCCAGCAGTAAGAGTTCTACTTCGTTCTTC. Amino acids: CASSKSSTSFF.

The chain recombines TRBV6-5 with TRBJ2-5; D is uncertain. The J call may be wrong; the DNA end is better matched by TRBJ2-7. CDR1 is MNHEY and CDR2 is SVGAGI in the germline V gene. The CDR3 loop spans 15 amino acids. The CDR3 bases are TGTGCCAGCAGTTACTCAGCGTACGGCTCCTACGAGCAGTACTTC. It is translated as CASSYSAYGSYEQYF.

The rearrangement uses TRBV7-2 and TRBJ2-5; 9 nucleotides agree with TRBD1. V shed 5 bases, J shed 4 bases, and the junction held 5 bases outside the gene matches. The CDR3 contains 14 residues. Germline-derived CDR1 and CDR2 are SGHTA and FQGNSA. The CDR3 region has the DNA TGTGCCAGCAGCCCGACAGGGGGAGGAGAGACCCAGTACTTC. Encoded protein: CASSPTGGGETQYF.

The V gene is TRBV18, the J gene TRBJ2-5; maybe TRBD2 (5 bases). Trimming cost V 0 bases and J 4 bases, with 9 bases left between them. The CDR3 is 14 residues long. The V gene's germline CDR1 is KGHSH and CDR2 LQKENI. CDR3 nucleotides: TGTGCCAGCTCACCACCCAGCGGAAGAGAGACCCAGTACTTC. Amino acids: CASSPPSGRETQYF.

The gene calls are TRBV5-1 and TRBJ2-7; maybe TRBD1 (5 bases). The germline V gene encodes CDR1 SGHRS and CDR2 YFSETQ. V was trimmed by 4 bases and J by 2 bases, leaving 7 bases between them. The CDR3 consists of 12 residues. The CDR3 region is CASSDSTYEQYF. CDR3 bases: TGCGCCAGCAGCGACAGCACCTACGAGCAGTACTTC. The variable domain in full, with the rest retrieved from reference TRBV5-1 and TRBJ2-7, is KAGVTQTPRYLIKTRGQQVTLSCSPISGHRSVSWYQQTPGQGLQFLFEYFSETQRNKGNFPGRFSGRQFSNSRSEMNVSTLELGDSALYLCASSDSTYEQYFGPGTRLTVT.

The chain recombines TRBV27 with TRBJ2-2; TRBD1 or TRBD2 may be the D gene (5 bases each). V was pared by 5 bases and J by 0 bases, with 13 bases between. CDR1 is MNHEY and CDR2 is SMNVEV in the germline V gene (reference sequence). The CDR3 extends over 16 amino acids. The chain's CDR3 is CASSPDWGPNTGELFF. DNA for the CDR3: TGTGCCAGCAGTCCGGACTGGGGCCCGAACACCGGGGAGCTGTTTTTT.

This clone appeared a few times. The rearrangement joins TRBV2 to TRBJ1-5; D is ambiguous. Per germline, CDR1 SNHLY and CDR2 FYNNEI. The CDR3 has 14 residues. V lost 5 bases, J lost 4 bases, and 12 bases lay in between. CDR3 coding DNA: TGTGCCAGCAGTATTAGGGCAGTTAATCAGCCCCAGCATTTT. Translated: CASSIRAVNQPQHF.

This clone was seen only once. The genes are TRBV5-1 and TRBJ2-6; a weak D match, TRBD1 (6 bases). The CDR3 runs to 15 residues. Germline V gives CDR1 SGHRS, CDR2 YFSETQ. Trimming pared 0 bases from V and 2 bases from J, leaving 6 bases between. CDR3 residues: CASSLEGAGANVLTF. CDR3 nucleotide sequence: TGCGCCAGCAGCTTGGAGGGGGCTGGGGCCAACGTCCTGACTTTC. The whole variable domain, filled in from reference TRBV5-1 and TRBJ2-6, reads KAGVTQTPRYLIKTRGQQVTLSCSPISGHRSVSWYQQTPGQGLQFLFEYFSETQRNKGNFPGRFSGRQFSNSRSEMNVSTLELGDSALYLCASSLEGAGANVLTFGAGSRLTVL.

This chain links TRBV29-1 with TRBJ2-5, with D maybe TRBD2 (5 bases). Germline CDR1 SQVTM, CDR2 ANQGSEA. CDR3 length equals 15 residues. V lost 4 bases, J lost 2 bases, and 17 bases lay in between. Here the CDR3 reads CSVAVGVAEQETQYF. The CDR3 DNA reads TGCAGCGTTGCCGTCGGGGTGGCGGAACAAGAGACCCAGTACTTC.

The CDR3 nucleotides are TGTGCCACATTAGACTCTGGGGCCAACGTCCTGACTTTC. It codes for CATLDSGANVLTF. V is TRBV6-5 and J is TRBJ2-6; D gene ambiguous. The CDR3 sequence is 13 residues long. Germline loops: CDR1 MNHEY, CDR2 SVGAGI. Trimming removed 10 bases at V and 0 bases at J, with 7 bases between.